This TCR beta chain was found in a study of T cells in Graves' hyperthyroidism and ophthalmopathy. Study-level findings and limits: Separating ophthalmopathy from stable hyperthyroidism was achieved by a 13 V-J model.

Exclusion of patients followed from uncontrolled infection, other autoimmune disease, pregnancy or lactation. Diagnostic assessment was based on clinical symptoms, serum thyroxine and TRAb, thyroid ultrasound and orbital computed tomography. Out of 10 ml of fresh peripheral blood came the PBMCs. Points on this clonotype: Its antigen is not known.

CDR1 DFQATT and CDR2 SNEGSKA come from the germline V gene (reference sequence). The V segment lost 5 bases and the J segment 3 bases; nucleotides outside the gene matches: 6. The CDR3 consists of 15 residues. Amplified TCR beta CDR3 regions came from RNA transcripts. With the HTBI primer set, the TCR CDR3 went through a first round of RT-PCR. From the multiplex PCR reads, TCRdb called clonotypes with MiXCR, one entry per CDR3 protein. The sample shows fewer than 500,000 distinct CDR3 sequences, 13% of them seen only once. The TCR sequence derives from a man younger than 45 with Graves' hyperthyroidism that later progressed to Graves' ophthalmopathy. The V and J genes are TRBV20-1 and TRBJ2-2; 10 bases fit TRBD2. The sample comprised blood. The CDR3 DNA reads TGCAGTGCTGTCCCTAGCGGGGGACACACCGGGGAGCTGTTTTTT. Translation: CSAVPSGGHTGELFF.